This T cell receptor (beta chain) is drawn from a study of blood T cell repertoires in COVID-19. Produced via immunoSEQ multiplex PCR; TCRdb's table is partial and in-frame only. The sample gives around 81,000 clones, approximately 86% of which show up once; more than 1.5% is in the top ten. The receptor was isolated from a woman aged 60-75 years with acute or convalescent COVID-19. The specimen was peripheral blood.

The CDR3 sequence: CASSDIQGQAFDTGELFF. The CDR3 DNA is TGTGCCAGCAGCGATATACAGGGACAGGCTTTTGACACCGGGGAGCTGTTTTTT. The chain combines TRBV9 with TRBJ2-2; 8 bases are shared with TRBD1. The germline CDR1 and CDR2 sequences are SGDLS and YYNGEE. CDR3 length equals 18 residues. Trimming at V came to 3 bases and at J to 3 bases, leaving 13 bases not matched to a gene.